The clone carrying this T cell receptor (beta chain) was counted only a few times. Its antigen is undetermined. This CDR3 is built from 13 residues. Trimming pared 8 bases from V and 4 bases from J, leaving 12 bases between. The germline CDR1 and CDR2 sequences are SGHTA and FQGNSA. This sample is part of a study of T-cell memory formation after mild COVID-19. Points from the study as a whole: Chiefly within CM and EM were the contracting CD4+ clones; CD8+ ones were within EMRA. CD4/CD8 balance held among clones contracting day 15 to 85, and later expanders leaned CD4+.

Each CDR3 protein is one row after TCRdb ran MiXCR on the 5' RACE reads. The sample carries 350,000 to 500,000 distinct CDR3 sequences, 15% to 20% recorded once. The origin of this receptor is a man between 18 and 35 years old who had mild COVID-19 (a few samples of this study predate the infection). Cell type and time point are not known. Specimen: PBMCs or a T cell subset sorted from them (not recorded which). This chain connects TRBV7-2 to TRBJ1-3; D call uncertain. The CDR3: CASCSYPGNTIYF. CDR3 bases: TGTGCCAGCTGTTCCTATCCGGGAAACACCATATATTTT.